Given below is one T cell receptor (beta chain) in context. Its specificity is not known. This entry comes from a study of Tregs in tolerant kidney transplant recipients. Study-wide context: CD4+CD25+CD127- cells came from approximately three-day belatacept mixed lymphocyte reactions, some with approximately five-day graft donor restimulation. Study results and limitations: The small number of patients limits these findings pending further validation.

This table comes from immunoSEQ multiplex PCR, and its TCRdb copy is limited to in-frame clones, with some not included. Of about 31,000 clones detected, approximately 83% appear once; the ten largest clones hold 2% to 2.5%. The germline CDR1 and CDR2 sequences are SGHAT and FQNNGV. The CDR3 runs 17 residues. V was cut by 2 bases and J by 4 bases, with 19 bases left in between. V usage is TRBV11-2 and J usage is TRBJ2-3; the D call may be TRBD1 or TRBD2 (7 bases each). The material sequenced was Tregs from blood cultured with allogeneic cells. The receptor was isolated from a human donor in good health. The CDR3 loop is CASSLQGGTGGADTQYF. Here the CDR3 DNA reads TGTGCCAGCAGCTTACAGGGGGGGACTGGGGGCGCAGATACGCAGTATTTT.